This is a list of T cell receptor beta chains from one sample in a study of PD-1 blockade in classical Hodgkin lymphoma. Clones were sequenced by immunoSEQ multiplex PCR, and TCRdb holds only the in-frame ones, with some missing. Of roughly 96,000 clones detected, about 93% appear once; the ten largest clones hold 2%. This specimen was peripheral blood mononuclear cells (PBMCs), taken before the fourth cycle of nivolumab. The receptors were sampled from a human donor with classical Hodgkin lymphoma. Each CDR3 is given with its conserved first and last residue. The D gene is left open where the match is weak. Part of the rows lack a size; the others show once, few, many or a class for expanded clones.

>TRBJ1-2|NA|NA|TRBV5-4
CASSLNSQLGYTF
TGTGCCAGCAGCTTGAATTCGCAGTTGGGCTACACCTTC
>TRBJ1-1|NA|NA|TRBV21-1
CASLAGLNTEAFF
TGTGCCAGCTTGGCAGGGCTAAACACTGAAGCTTTCTTT
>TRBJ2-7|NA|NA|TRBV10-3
CAISPSSYEQYF
TGTGCCATCTCCCCCTCCTCGTACGAGCAGTACTTC
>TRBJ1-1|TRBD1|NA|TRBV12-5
CASGYTGGPSEAFF
TGTGCTAGTGGATATACAGGGGGACCATCTGAAGCTTTCTTT
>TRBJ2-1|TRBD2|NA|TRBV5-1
CASSRGLAGRSYNEQFF
TGCGCCAGCAGCCGAGGACTAGCGGGAAGGTCCTACAATGAGCAGTTCTTC
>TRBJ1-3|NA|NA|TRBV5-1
CASSLVSYSGNTIYF
TGCGCCAGCAGCTTGGTGAGCTACTCTGGAAACACCATATATTTT
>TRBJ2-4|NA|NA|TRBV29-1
CSVVWVAKNIQYF
TGCAGCGTTGTGTGGGTCGCCAAAAACATTCAGTACTTC
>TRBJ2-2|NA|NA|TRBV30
CAWSRTAIDTGELFF
TGTGCCTGGAGTAGAACAGCGATCGACACCGGGGAGCTGTTTTTT
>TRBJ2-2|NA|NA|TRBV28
CASSPRRNTGELFF
TGTGCCAGCAGTCCCAGGAGGAACACCGGGGAGCTGTTTTTT
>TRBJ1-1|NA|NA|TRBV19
CASRRGLNTEAFF
TGTGCCAGTCGACGGGGCCTAAACACTGAAGCTTTCTTT
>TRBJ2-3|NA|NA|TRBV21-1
CASLRVLAGRTDTQYF
TGTGCCAGCCTACGGGTTTTAGCGGGACGCACAGATACGCAGTATTTT
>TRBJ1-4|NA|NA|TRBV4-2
CASSQEGGLSADSSKLFF
TGTGCCAGCAGCCAAGAGGGGGGGTTGTCGGCAGACTCCTCCAAACTGTTTTTT
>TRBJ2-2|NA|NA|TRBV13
CASSFQAVSGGELFF
TGTGCCAGCAGCTTTCAGGCCGTCTCCGGGGGGGAGCTGTTTTTT
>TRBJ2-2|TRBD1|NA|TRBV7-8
CASSLYRGSNTGELFF
TGTGCCAGCAGCTTATACAGGGGGTCGAACACCGGGGAGCTGTTTTTT
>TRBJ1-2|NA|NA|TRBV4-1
CASSRGLNYGYTF
TGCGCCAGCAGTCGTGGGTTAAACTATGGCTACACCTTC
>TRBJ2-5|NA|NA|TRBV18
CASSPGLTHRETQYF
TGTGCCAGCTCACCGGGACTCACCCATCGAGAGACCCAGTACTTC
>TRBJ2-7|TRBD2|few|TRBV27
CASGLAGGEQYF
TGTGCCAGTGGGCTAGCGGGAGGCGAGCAGTACTTC
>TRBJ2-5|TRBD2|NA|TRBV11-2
CASKTSGQETQYF
TGTGCCAGCAAAACTAGCGGTCAAGAGACCCAGTACTTC
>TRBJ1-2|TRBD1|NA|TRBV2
CASRKTGTNYGYTF
TGTGCCAGCAGAAAGACAGGGACTAACTATGGCTACACCTTC
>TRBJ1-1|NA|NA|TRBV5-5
CASSLEGPRVTEAFF
TGTGCCAGCAGCTTGGAAGGACCCCGGGTCACTGAAGCTTTCTTT
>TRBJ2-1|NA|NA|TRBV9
CASSPSPGGNYNEQFF
TGTGCCAGCAGCCCGAGCCCGGGGGGCAACTACAATGAGCAGTTCTTC
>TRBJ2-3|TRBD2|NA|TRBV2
CASSLLAGVTDTQYF
TGTGCCAGCAGTCTTCTAGCGGGAGTCACAGATACGCAGTATTTT
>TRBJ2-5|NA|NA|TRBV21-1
CASKAPDREGQETQYF
TGTGCCAGCAAGGCCCCTGACAGGGAAGGCCAAGAGACCCAGTACTTC
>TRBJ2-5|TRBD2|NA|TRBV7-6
CASSLGGSDGETQYF
TGTGCCAGCAGCTTAGGCGGGAGTGATGGTGAGACCCAGTACTTC
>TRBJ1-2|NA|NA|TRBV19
CASTLRVTAYGYTF
TGTGCCAGTACCCTTAGAGTGACAGCGTATGGCTACACCTTC
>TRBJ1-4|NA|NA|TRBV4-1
CASSQGRIGEKLFF
TGCGCCAGCAGCCAAGGCAGAATAGGGGAAAAACTGTTTTTT